What follows are 19 T cell receptor beta chains derived from one specimen sequenced in a study of vaccination effects on CD4 cells after COVID-19. Clones were sequenced by immunoSEQ multiplex PCR, and TCRdb holds only the in-frame ones, with some missing. The sample consists of around 35,000 clones, 65% to 70% of them appearing once. Isolating CD4+ T cells followed approximately 11 days of culture. Their antigen targets remain unknown. Material: CD4+ T cells from PBMCs cultured without peptide, obtained before COVID-19 vaccination. The receptors derive from a human donor who received a COVID-19 vaccine.

V usage is TRBV3-1 (or the pseudogene TRBV3-2) and J usage is TRBJ2-7, with 12 bases identical to TRBD2. The CDR3 length is 15 residues. After removal of 5 bases from V and 1 base from J, the junction contained 3 bases not matched to a gene. CDR1 and CDR2 (germline): LGHDT, YNNKEL (reference sequence). The CDR3, as DNA: TGTGCCAGCAGCGTCCTAGCGGGAGGGTCCTACGAGCAGTACTTC. Translated: CASSVLAGGSYEQYF.

V and J are TRBV5-1 and TRBJ1-1, with D possibly matching TRBD1 (5 bases). The CDR3 spans 15 residues. V shed 0 bases and J shed 0 bases, with 9 bases lying between them. The germline gives CDR1 SGHRS, CDR2 YFSETQ. The CDR3 is CASSLGGGMNTEAFF. The DNA of the CDR3 is TGCGCCAGCAGCTTGGGGGGGGGAATGAACACTGAAGCTTTCTTT.

CDR3 coding DNA: TGCGCCAGCAAGCCTAGCGGGAGTCACGAGCAGTACTTC. It yields the protein CASKPSGSHEQYF. V is TRBV5-1 and J is TRBJ2-7; 10 nucleotides agree with TRBD2. Per germline, CDR1 SGHRS and CDR2 YFSETQ. CDR3 length: 13 residues. V shed 6 bases and J 5 bases; nucleotides not matched to a gene: 5.

The chain carries TRBV7-2 and TRBJ1-1; no clear D gene. Between the trimmed V and J ends, which lost 4 bases and 1 base, there was a span of 7 bases. This CDR3 comprises 13 residues. From germline, CDR1 is SGHTA and CDR2 FQGNSA. The CDR3 spells CASSWAENTEAFF. In DNA form, the CDR3 reads TGTGCCAGCAGCTGGGCAGAGAACACTGAAGCTTTCTTT.

This clone was recorded a few times. This chain uses TRBV27 with TRBJ1-5, with TRBD1 matching 8 bases. V lost 3 bases and J lost 2; bases outside the gene matches: 6. The CDR3 has 16 residues. The germline gives CDR1 MNHEY, CDR2 SMNVEV (reference sequence). Written as DNA, the CDR3 is TGTGCCAGCAGTTTGGGGCAGGGGGCCGGCAATCAGCCCCAGCATTTT. It is translated as CASSLGQGAGNQPQHF.

This sequence joins TRBV19 and TRBJ2-6; possible D gene TRBD1, 5 bases. V shed 7 bases and J shed 2 bases, with 12 bases lying between them. CDR1 is LNHDA, CDR2 SQIVND, per germline (reference sequence). This CDR3 contains 15 residues. The CDR3 region has the DNA TGTGCCAGTAAACAGGACGCAGCTGGGGCCAACGTCCTGACTTTC. Amino acid sequence: CASKQDAAGANVLTF. The full variable domain, completed using reference TRBV19 and TRBJ2-6, is DGGITQSPKYLFRKEGQNVTLSCEQNLNHDAMYWYRQDPGQGLRLIYYSQIVNDFQKGDIAEGYSVSREKKESFPLTVTSAQKNPTAFYLCASKQDAAGANVLTFGAGSRLTVL.

This chain joins TRBV7-9 and TRBJ2-3; D may be TRBD1 or TRBD2 (5 bases each). CDR3 size: 11 residues. V shed 6 bases and J shed 11 bases, with 12 bases lying between them. Germline V gene sequence: CDR1 SEHNR, CDR2 FQNEAQ (reference sequence). The CDR3 DNA is TGTGCCAGCAGATCTTTGGGGGAGCAGTATTTT. Translated: CASRSLGEQYF.

This clone ranks as medium-sized. The V call is TRBV21-1, the J call TRBJ2-1; TRBD1 is taken as the D call from the table, unchecked against the DNA. TRBV21-1 is termed a pseudogene. This CDR3 spans 14 amino acids. The CDR3 is CANPGQGSCNEQFF. The CDR3 DNA reads as TGTGCCAACCCGGGACAGGGGAGTTGCAATGAGCAGTTCTTC.

The V and J genes are TRBV2 and TRBJ2-3; weak D call: TRBD2 (5 bases). Trimming shortened V by 3 bases and J by 1 base, and 11 bases separated the two germline ends. This CDR3 is built from 15 residues. Per germline, CDR1 SNHLY and CDR2 FYNNEI. The CDR3 region is CASSDGNSGTDTQYF. CDR3 sequence (DNA): TGTGCCAGCAGTGATGGGAATAGCGGCACAGATACGCAGTATTTT.

The rearrangement joins TRBV5-8 to TRBJ1-2; unclear D gene. Per the germline V gene, CDR1 is SGHTS and CDR2 is YDEGEE. The germline V and J ends were trimmed by 2 bases and 5 bases, with 7 bases remaining between them. There are 12 residues in the CDR3. The CDR3 DNA reads as TGTGCCAGCAGCTTAGGGCTATATGGCTACACCTTC. Translated: CASSLGLYGYTF.

The V call is TRBV9, the J call TRBJ2-5, with TRBD2 matching over 16 bases. The CDR3 contains 18 residues. V shed 2 bases and J 5 bases; nucleotides not matched to a gene: 9. CDR1 is SGDLS and CDR2 is YYNGEE in the germline V gene. The CDR3 sequence is CASSVGTSGGAVWETQYF. In DNA form, the CDR3 reads TGTGCCAGCAGCGTGGGGACTAGCGGGGGGGCCGTGTGGGAGACCCAGTACTTC.

Only a few counts were recorded for this clone. The chain has TRBV12-5 and TRBJ2-1; no clear D. With 6 bases removed from V and 2 bases from J, the gap between germline ends came to 5 bases. Germline V gene sequence: CDR1 LGHNT, CDR2 FRNRAP. The CDR3 totals 12 residues. In DNA form, the CDR3 reads TGTGCTAGTGGGACAACCTACAATGAGCAGTTCTTC. This sequence encodes CASGTTYNEQFF.

This clone was seen more than once but under ten times. The identical CDR3 is also encoded by other nucleotide sequences in the sample. The chain links TRBV6-5 to TRBJ2-2; unclear D gene. Germline lookup yields CDR1 MNHEY and CDR2 SVGAGI. This CDR3 is 13 amino acids long. Trimming stripped 2 bases from V and 8 bases from J, with 9 bases between. The CDR3 region is CASSYPRPGELFF. CDR3 DNA sequence: TGTGCCAGCAGTTACCCCAGACCGGGGGAGCTGTTTTTT.

The table lists this clone with a few counts. The chain combines TRBV20-1 with TRBJ1-6, with D unresolved. The CDR3 loop spans 14 amino acids. V shed 3 bases and J shed 1 base, with 7 bases lying between them. Germline V CDR1 and CDR2: DFQATT, SNEGSKA (reference sequence). DNA of the CDR3: TGCAGTGCTAGTTCCATATCCTATAATTCACCCCTCCACTTT. Amino acid sequence: CSASSISYNSPLHF.

This clone is a singleton in its sample. V usage is TRBV2 and J usage is TRBJ2-7; D unresolved. CDR3 size: 11 residues. Germline CDR1 reads SNHLY; CDR2 reads FYNNEI. Trimming removed 3 bases at V and 4 bases at J, with 4 bases between. The CDR3 loop is CASSDRYEQYF. Here the CDR3 DNA reads TGTGCCAGCAGTGACAGGTACGAGCAGTACTTC.

The rearrangement joins TRBV6-1 to TRBJ2-7, with 8 bases aligning to TRBD1. This CDR3 region has 15 residues. V shed 6 bases, J shed 3 bases, and the junction held 10 bases outside the gene matches. Germline assignment: CDR1 MNHNS and CDR2 SASEGT. CDR3 bases: TGTGCCAGCAGGAAGACGGACAGGGCGAGCTACGAGCAGTACTTC. Protein product: CASRKTDRASYEQYF.

This clone has just a few counts. The V and J genes are TRBV11-2 and TRBJ2-1; D unresolved. Germline V gene data show CDR1 as SGHAT and CDR2 as FQNNGV. V lost 1 base and J lost 3, with 7 bases in between. The CDR3 is 14 residues long. CDR3 region: CASSLGVLYNEQFF. In nucleotides, the CDR3 is TGTGCCAGCAGCTTAGGTGTGCTCTACAATGAGCAGTTCTTC.

This clone was seen only a few times. The V and J genes are TRBV7-9 and TRBJ1-2; D unresolved. This CDR3 region has 17 residues. Deletions cut 0 bases from V and 4 bases from J, with 18 bases between. Germline CDR1 is SEHNR and CDR2 is FQNEAQ (reference sequence). CDR3 DNA sequence: TGTGCCAGCAGCTTAGCGCTAAGGACGGCGAACTTCTATGGCTACACCTTC. Protein sequence: CASSLALRTANFYGYTF.

The J gene is TRBJ1-5, the V gene TRBV25-1; unclear D gene. Trimming cost V 4 bases and J 0 bases, with 4 bases left between them. This CDR3 region has 13 residues. The germline gives CDR1 MGHDK, CDR2 SYGVNS. CDR3 sequence reads: CASSVSSNQPQHF. CDR3 nucleotides: TGTGCCAGCAGTGTCTCTAGCAATCAGCCCCAGCATTTT.